This entry features one TCR beta chain sequence. Clones were read by immunoSEQ multiplex PCR, and TCRdb kept only the in-frame ones, dropping some. The repertoire includes 430,000 or so clones, 80% to 95% of them detected once, and 12% sits in the top ten. This sample is drawn from a study of Ad26.COV2.S vaccination and SARS-CoV-2 variants. Treatment in this sample: around 19 received Ad26.COV2.S at low or high dose, single or two shots; about 5 received placebo; per-sample allocation not given. Collection of the samples took place on day 63 after the first injection of vaccine or placebo. This CDR3 is built from 15 residues. The V end was cut by 5 bases, the J end by 4 bases, with 16 bases between. The germline gives CDR1 MNHEY, CDR2 SMNVEV (reference sequence).

The TCR comes from a person aged 18-65 years who received the Ad26.COV2.S COVID-19 vaccine or a placebo. This chain uses TRBV27 with TRBJ2-3, with D perhaps matching TRBD2 (5 bases). The specimen was peripheral blood, collected in a trial of Ad26.COV2.S vaccine versus placebo. DNA for the CDR3: TGTGCCAGCAGTCCCCCGACCCGAGCGGCAGATACGCAGTATTTT. This encodes CASSPPTRAADTQYF.